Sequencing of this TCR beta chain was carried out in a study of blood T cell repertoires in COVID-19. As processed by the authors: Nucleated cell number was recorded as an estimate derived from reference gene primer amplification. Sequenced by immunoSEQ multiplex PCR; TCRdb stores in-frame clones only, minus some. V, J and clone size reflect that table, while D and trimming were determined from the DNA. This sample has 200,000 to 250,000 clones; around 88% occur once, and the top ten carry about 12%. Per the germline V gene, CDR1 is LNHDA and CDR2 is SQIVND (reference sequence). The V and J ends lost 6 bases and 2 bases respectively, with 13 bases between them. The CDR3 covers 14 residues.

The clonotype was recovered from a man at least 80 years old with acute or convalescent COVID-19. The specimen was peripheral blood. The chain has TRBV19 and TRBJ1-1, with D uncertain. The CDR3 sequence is CASSRGSYNTEAFF. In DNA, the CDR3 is TGTGCCAGTAGCCGAGGAAGCTATAACACTGAAGCTTTCTTT.